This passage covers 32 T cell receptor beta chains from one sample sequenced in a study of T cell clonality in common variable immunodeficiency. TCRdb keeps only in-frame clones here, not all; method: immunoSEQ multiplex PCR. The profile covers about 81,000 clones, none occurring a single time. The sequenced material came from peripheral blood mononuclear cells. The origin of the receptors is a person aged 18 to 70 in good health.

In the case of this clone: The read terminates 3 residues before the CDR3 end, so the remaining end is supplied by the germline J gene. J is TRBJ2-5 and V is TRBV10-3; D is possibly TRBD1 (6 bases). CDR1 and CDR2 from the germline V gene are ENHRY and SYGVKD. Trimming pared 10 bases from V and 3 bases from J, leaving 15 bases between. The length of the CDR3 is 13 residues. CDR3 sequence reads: CATDTGTKETQYF. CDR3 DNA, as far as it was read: TGTGCCACCGACACAGGGACCAAAGAGACC.

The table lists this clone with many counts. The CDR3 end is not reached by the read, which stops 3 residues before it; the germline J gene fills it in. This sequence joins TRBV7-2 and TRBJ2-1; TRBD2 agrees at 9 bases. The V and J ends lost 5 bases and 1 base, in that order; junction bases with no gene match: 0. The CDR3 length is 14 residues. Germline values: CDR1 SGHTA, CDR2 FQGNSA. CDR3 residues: CASSTSGSYNEQFF. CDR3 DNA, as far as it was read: TGTGCCAGCAGCACTAGCGGGTCCTACAATGAG. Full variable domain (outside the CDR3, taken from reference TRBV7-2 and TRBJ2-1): GAGVSQSPSNKVTEKGKDVELRCDPISGHTALYWYRQSLGQGLEFLIYFQGNSAPDKSGLPSDRFSAERTGGSVSTLTIQRTQQEDSAVYLCASSTSGSYNEQFFGPGTRLTVL.

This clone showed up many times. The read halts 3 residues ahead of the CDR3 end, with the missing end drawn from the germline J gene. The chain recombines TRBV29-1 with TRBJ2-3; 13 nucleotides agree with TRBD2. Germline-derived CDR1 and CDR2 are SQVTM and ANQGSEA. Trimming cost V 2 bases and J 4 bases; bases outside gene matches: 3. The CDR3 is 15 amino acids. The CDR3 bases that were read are TGCAGCGTTGAAAGGACTAGCGGGAGAGCAGATACG. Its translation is CSVERTSGRADT. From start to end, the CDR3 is CSVERTSGRADTQYF.

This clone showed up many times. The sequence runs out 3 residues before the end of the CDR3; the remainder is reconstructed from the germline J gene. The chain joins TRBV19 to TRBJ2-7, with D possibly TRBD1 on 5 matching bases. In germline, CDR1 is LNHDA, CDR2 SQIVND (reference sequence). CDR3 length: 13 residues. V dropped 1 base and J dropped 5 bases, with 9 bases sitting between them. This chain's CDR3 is CASSIAGLDEQYF. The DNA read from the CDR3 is TGTGCCAGTAGTATAGCAGGGCTCGACGAG.

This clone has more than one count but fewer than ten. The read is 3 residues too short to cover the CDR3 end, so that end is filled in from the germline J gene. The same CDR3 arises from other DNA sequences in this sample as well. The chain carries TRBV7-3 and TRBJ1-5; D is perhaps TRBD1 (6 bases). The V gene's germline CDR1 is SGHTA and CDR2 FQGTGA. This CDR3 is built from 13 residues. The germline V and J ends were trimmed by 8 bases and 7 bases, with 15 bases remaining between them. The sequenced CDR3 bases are TGTGCCAGCCTGTGCGGGGGGCGACAGCCC. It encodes CASLCGGRQP. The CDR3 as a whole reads CASLCGGRQPQHF.

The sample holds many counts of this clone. The DNA read from the CDR3 is TGTGCCAGCAGCGACAGG. As protein: CASSDR. The entire CDR3 protein reads CASSDRAFF. V usage is TRBV7-2 and J usage is TRBJ1-1; possibly TRBD1 for D (6 bases). The CDR3 goes on 3 residues after the read ends, and that part is filled in from the germline J gene. Germline V CDR1 and CDR2: SGHTA, FQGNSA. The CDR3 totals 9 residues.

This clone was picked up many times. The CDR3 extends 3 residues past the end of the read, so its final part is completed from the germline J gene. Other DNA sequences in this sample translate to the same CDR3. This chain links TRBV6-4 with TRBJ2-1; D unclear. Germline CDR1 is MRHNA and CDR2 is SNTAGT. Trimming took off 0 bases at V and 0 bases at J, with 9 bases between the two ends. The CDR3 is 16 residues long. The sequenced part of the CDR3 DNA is TGTGCCAGCAGTGACTCAGCAGGCCGCTCCTACAATGAG. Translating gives CASSDSAGRSYNE. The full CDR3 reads CASSDSAGRSYNEQFF.

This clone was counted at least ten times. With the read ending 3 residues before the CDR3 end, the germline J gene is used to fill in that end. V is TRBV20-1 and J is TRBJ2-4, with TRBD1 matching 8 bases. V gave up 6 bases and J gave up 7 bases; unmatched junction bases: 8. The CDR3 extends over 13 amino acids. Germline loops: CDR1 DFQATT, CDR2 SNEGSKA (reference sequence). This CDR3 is CSAPGTGGNIQYF. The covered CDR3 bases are TGCAGTGCCCCCGGGACAGGTGGTAACATT.

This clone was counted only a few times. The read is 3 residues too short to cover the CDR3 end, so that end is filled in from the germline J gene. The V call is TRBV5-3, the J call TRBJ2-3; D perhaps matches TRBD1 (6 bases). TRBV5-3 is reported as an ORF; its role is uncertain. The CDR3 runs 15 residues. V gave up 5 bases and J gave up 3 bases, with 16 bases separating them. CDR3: CARRSGQDTTDTQYF. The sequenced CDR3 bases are TGTGCCAGAAGATCGGGACAAGACACGACAGATACG.

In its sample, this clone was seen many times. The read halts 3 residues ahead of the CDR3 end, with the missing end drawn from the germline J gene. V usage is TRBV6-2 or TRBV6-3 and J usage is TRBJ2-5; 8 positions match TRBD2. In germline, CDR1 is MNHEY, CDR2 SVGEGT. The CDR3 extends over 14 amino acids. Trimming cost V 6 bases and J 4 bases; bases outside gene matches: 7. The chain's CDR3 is CASSRSGSGETQYF. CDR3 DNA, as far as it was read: TGTGCCAGCAGCCGAAGCGGGAGTGGAGAGACC.

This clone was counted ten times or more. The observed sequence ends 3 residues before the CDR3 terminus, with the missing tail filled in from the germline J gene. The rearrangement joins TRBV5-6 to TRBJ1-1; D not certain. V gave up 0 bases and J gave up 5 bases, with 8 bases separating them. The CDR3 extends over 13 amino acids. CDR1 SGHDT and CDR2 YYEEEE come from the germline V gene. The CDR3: CASSLGRGTEAFF. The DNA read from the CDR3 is TGTGCCAGCAGCTTGGGACGCGGGACTGAA.

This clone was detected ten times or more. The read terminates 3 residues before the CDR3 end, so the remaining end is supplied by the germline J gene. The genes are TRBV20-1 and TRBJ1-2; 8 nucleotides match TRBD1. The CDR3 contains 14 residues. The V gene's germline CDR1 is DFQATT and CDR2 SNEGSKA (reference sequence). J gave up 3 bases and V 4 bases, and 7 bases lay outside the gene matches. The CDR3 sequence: CSATGGPGDYGYTF. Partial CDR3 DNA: TGCAGTGCTACAGGGGGCCCCGGGGACTATGGC.

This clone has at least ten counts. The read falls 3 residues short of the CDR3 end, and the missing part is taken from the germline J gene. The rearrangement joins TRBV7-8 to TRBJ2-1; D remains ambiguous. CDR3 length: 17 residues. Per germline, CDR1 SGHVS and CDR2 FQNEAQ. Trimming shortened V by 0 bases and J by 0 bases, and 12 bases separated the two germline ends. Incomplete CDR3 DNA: TGTGCCAGCAGCTTAGCACCTCCTACGTTCTCCTACAATGAG. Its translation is CASSLAPPTFSYNE. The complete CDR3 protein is CASSLAPPTFSYNEQFF.

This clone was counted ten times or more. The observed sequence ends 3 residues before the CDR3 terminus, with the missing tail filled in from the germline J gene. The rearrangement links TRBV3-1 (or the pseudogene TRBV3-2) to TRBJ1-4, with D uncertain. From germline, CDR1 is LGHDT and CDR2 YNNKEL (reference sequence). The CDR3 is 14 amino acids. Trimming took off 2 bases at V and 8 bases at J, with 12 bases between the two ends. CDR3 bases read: TGTGCCAGCAGCCAAAGGGTAGAAGGAGAAAAA. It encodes CASSQRVEGEK. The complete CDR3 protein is CASSQRVEGEKLFF.

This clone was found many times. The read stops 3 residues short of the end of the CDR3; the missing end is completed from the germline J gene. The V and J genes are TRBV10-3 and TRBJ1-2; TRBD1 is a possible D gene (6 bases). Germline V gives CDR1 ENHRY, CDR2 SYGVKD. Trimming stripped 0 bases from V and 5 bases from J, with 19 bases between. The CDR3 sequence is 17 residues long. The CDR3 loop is CAISESGSGRGDYGYTF. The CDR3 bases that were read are TGTGCCATCAGTGAGTCGGGATCCGGCAGGGGAGATTATGGC.

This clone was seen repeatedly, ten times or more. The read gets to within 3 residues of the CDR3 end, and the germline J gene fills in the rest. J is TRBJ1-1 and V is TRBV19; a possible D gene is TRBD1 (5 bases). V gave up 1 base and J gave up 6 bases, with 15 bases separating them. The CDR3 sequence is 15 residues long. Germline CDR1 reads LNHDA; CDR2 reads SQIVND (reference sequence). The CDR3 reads CASSIGEGLVAEAFF. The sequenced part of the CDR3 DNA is TGTGCCAGTAGTATAGGTGAGGGACTTGTAGCTGAA.

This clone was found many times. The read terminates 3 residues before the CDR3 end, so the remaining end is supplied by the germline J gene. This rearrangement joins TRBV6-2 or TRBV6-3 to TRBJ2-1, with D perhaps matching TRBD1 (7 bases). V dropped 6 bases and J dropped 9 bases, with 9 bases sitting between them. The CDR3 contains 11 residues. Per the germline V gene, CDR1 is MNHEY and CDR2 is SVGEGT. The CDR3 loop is CASSQGGEQFF. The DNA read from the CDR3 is TGTGCCAGCAGCCAGGGGGGTGAG.

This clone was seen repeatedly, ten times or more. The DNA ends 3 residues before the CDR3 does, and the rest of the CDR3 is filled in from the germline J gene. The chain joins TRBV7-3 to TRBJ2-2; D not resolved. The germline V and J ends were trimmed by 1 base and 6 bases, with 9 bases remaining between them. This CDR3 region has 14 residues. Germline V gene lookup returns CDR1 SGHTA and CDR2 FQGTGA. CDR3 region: CASSLMAHAGELFF. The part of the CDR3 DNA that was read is TGTGCCAGCAGCTTAATGGCCCACGCCGGGGAG.

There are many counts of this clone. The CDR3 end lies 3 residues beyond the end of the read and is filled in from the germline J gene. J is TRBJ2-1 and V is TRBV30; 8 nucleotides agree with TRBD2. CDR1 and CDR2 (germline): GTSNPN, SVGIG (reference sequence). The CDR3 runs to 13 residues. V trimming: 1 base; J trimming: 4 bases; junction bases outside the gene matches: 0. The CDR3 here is CAWSASGYNEQFF. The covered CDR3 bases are TGTGCCTGGAGTGCTAGCGGGTACAATGAG.

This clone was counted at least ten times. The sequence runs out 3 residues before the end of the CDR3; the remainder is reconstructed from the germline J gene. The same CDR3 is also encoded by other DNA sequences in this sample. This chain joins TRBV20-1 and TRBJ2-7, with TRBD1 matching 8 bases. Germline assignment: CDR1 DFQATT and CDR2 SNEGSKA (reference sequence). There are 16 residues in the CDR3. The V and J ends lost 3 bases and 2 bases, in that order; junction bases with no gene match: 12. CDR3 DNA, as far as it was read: TGCAGTGCTAGGGATCTGAGGACAGGGACGACCTACGAG. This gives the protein CSARDLRTGTTYE. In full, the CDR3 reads CSARDLRTGTTYEQYF.

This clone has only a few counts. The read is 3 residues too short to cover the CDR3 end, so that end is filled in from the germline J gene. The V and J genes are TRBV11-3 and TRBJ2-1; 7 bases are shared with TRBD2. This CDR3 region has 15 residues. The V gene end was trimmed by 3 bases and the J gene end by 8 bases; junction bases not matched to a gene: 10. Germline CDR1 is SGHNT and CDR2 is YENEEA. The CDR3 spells CASSFGGSGADEQFF. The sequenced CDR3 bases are TGTGCCAGCAGCTTCGGCGGGAGTGGAGCGGATGAG.

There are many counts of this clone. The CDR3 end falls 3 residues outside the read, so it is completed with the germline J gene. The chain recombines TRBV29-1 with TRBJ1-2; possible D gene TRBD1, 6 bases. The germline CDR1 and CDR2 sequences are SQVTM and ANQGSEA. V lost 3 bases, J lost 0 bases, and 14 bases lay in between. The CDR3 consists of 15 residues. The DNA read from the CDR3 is TGCAGCGTTGAGACCCAGGAGGGGGCTAACTATGGC. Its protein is CSVETQEGANYG. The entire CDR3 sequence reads CSVETQEGANYGYTF.

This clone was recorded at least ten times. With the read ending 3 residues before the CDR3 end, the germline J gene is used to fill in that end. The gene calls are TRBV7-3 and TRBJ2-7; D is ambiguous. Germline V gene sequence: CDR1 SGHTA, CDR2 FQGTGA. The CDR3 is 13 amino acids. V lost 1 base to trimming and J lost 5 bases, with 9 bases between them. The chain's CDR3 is CASSLMGSHEQYF. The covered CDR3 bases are TGTGCCAGCAGCTTAATGGGTAGCCACGAG. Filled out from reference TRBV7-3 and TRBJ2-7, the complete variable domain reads GAGVSQTPSNKVTEKGKYVELRCDPISGHTALYWYRQSLGQGPEFLIYFQGTGAADDSGLPNDRFFAVRPEGSVSTLKIQRTERGDSAVYLCASSLMGSHEQYFGPGTRLTVT.

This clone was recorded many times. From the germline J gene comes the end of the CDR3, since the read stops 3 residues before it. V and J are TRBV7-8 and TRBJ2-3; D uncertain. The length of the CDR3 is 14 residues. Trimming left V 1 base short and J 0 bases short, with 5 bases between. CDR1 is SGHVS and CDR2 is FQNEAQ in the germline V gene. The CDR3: CASSLEGSTDTQYF. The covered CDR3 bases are TGTGCCAGCAGCTTAGAAGGTAGCACAGATACG.

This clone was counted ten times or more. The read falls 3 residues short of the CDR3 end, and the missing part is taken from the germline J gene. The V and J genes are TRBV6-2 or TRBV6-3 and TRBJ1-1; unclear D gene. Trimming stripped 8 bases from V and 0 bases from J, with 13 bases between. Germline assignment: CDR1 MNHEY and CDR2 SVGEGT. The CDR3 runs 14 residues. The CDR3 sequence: CASGSGYLNTEAFF. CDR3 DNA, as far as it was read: TGTGCCAGCGGCTCGGGGTACCTGAACACTGAA.

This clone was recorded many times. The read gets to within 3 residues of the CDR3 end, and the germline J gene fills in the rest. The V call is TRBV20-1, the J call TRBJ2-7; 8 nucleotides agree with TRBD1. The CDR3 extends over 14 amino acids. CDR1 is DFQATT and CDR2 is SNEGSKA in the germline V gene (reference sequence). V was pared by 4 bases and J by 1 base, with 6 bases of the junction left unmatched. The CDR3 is CSATRTGRSYEQYF. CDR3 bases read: TGCAGTGCTACCAGGACAGGGAGGTCCTACGAG.

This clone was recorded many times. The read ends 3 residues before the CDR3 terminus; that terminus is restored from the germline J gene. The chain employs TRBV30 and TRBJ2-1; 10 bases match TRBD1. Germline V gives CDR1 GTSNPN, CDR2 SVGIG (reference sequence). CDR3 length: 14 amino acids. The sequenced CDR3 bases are TGTGCGGCGAACCGGGACAGGGGATACAATGAG. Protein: CAANRDRGYNE. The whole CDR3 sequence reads CAANRDRGYNEQFF.

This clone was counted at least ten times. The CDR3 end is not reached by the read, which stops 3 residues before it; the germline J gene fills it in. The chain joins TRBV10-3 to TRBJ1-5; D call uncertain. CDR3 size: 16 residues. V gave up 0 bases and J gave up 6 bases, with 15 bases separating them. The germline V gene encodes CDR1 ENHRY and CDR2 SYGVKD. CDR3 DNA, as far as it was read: TGTGCCATCAGTGAGTCCCGCTCGGGGTTAGGTCAGCCC. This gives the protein CAISESRSGLGQP. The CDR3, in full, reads CAISESRSGLGQPQHF.

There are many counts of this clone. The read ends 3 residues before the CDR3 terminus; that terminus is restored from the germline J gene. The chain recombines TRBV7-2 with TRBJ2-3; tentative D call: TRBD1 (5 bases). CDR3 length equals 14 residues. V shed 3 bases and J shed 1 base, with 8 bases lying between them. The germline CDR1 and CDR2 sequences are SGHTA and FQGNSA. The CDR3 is CASSLVQGTDTQYF. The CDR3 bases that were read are TGTGCCAGCAGCTTGGTACAGGGCACAGATACG.

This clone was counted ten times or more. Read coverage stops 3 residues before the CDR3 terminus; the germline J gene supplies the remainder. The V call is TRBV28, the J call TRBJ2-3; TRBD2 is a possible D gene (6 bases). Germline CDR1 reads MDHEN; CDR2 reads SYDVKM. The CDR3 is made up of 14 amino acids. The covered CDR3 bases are TGTGCCAGCAGTTGGACCCCACCGGGGGTCCCG. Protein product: CASSWTPPGVP. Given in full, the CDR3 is CASSWTPPGVPQYF.

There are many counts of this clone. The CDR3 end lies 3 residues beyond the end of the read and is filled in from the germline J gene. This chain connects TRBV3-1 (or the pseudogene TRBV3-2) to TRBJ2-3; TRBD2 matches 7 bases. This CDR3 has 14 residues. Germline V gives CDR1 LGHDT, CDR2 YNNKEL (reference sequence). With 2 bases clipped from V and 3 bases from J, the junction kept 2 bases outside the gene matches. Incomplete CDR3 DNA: TGTGCCAGCAGCCAAACAGCGGGGACAGATACG. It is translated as CASSQTAGTDT. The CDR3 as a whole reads CASSQTAGTDTQYF.

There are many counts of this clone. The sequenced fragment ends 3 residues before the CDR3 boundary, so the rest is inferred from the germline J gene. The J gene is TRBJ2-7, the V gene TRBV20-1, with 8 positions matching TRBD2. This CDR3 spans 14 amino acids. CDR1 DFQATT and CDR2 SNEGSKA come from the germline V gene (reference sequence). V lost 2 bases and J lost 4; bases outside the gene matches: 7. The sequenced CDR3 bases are TGCAGTGCTAGACCACCACGGGGGGGATACGAG. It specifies CSARPPRGGYE. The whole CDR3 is CSARPPRGGYEQYF.